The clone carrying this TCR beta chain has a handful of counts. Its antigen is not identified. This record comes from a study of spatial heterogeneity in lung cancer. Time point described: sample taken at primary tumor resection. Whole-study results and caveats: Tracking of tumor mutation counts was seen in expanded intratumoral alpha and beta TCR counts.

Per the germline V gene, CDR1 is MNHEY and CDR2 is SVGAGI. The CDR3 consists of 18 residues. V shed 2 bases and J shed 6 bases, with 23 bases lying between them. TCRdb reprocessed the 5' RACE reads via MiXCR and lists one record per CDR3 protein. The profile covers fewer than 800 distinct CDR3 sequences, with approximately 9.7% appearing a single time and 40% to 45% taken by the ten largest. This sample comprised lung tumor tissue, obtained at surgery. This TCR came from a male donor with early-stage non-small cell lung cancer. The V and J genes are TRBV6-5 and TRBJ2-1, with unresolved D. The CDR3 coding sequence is TGTGCCAGCAGTTACCAAGGTAGCCCTCGGATTCGGTTCAATGAGCAGTTCTTC. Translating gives CASSYQGSPRIRFNEQFF.